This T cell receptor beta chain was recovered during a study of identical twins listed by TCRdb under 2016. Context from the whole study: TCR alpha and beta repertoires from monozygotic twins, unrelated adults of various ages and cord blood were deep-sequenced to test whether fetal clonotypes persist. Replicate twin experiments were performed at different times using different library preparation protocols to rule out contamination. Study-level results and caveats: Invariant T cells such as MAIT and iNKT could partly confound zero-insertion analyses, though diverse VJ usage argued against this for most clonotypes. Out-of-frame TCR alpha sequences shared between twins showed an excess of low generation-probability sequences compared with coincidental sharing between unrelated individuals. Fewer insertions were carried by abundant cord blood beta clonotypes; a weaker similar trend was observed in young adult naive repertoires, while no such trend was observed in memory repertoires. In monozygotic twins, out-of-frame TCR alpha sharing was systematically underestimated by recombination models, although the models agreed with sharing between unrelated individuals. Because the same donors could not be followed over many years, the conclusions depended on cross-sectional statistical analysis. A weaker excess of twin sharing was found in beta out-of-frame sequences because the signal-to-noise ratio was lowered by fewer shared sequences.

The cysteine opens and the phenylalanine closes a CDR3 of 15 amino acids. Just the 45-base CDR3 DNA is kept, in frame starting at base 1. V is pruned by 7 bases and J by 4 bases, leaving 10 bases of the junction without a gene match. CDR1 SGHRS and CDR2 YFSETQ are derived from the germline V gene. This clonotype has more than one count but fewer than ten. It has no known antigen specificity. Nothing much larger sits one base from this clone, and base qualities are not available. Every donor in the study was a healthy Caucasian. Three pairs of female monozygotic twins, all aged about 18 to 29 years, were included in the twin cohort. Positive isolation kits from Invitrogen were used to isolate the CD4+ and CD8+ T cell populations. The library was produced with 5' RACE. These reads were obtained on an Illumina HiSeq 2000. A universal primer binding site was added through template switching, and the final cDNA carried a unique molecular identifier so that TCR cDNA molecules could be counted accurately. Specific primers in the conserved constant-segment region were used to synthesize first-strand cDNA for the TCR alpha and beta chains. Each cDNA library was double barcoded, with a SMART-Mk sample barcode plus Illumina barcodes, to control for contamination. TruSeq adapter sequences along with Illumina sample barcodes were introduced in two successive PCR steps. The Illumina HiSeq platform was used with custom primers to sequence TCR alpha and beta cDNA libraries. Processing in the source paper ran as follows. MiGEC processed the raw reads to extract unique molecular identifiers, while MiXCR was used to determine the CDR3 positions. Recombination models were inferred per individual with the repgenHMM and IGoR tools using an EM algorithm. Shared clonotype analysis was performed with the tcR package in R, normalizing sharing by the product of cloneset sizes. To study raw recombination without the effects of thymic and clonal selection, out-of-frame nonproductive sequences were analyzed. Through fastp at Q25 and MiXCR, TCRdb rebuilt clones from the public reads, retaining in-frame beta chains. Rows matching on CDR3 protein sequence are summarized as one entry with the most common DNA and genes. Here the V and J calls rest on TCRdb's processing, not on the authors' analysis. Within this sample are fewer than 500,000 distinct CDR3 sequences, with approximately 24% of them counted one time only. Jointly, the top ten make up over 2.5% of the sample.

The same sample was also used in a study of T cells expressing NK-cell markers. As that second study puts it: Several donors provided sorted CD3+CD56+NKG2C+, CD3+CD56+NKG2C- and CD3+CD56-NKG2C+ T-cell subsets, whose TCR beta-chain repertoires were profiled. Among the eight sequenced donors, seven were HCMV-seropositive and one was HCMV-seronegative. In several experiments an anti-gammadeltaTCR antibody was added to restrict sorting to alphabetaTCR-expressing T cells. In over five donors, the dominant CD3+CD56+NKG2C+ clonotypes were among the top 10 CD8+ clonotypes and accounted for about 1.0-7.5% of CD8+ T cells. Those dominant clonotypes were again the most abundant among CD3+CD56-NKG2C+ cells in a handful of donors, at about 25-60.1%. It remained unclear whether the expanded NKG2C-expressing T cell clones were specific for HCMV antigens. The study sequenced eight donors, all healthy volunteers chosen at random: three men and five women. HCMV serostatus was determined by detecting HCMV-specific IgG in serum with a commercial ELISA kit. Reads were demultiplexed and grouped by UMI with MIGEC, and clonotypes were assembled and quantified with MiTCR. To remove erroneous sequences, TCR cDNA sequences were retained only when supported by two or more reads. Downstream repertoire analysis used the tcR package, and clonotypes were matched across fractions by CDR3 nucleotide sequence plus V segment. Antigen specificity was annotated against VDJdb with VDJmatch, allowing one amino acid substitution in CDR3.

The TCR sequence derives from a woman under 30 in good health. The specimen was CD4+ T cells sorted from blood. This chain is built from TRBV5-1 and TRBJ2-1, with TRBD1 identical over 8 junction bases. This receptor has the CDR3 CASGLQGEVYNEQFF. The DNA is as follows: TGCGCCAGCGGCCTACAGGGGGAAGTGTACAATGAGCAGTTCTTC.